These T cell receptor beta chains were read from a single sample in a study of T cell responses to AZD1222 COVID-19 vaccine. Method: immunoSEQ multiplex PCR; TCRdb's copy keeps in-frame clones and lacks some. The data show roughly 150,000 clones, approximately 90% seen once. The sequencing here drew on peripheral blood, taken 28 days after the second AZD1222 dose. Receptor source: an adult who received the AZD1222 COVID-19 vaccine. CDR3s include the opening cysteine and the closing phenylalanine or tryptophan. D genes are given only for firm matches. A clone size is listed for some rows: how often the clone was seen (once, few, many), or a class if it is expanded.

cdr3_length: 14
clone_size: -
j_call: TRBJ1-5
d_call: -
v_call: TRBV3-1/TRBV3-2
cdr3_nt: TGTGCCAGCAGCCATTCCGGGGACCATCAGCCCCAGCATTTT
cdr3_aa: CASSHSGDHQPQHF

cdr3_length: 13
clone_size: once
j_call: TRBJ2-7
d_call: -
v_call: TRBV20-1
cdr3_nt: TGCAGTGCTAGTAGTCCATCCTACTACGAGCAGTACTTC
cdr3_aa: CSASSPSYYEQYF

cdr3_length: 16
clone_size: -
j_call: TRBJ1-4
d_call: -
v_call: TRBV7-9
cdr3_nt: TGTGCCAGCAGGTTAGAGCAGGGGCCCGGCGGGGAAAAACTGTTTTTT
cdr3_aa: CASRLEQGPGGEKLFF

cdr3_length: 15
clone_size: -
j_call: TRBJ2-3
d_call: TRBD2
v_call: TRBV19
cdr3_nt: TGTGCCAGCTCACCCCCGGGGGGAGGGCCGGATACGCAGTATTTT
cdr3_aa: CASSPPGGGPDTQYF

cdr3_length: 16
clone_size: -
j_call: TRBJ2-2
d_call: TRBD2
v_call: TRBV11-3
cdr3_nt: TGTGCCAGCAGCTTGGGACTAGCGGGGGTCACCGGGGAGCTGTTTTTT
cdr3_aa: CASSLGLAGVTGELFF

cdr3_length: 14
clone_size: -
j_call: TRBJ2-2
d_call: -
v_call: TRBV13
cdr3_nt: TGTGCCAGCAGCTTCGCGGGGGCTACCGGGGAGCTGTTTTTT
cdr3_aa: CASSFAGATGELFF

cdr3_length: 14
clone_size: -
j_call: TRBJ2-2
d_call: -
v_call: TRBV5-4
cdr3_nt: TGTGCCAGCAGCTTAACAGGGAACACCGGGGAGCTGTTTTTT
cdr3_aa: CASSLTGNTGELFF

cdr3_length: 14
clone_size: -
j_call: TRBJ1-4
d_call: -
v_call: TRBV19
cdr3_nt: TGTGCCACCAAAAGAGAGCCAACTAATGAAAAACTGTTTTTT
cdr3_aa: CATKREPTNEKLFF

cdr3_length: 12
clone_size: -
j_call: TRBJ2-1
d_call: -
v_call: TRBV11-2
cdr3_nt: TGTGCCAGCAGCTTGGGGAACAATGAGCAGTTCTTC
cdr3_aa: CASSLGNNEQFF

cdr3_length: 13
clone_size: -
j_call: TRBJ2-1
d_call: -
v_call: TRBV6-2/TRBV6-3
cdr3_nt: TGTGCCAGCAGCCCCTACGAGGGAAATGAGCAGTTCTTC
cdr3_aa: CASSPYEGNEQFF

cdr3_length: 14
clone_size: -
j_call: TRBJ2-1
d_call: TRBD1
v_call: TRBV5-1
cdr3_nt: TGCGCCAGCACTCGGGACAGAACATCCAGTGAGCAGTTCTTC
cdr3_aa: CASTRDRTSSEQFF

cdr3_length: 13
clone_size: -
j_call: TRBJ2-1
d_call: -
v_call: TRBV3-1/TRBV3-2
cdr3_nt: TGTGCCAGCAGTCGGGACTTAAAGAATGAGCAGTTCTTC
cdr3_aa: CASSRDLKNEQFF

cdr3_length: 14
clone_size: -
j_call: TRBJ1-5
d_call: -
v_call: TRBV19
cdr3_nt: TGTGCCAGTAGTATAGAGGGGGAGTATCAGCCCCAGCATTTT
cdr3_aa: CASSIEGEYQPQHF

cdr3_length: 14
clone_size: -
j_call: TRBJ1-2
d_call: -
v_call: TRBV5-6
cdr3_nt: TGTGCCAGCAGCTTGGGGGGCAGTAACTATGGCTACACCTTC
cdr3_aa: CASSLGGSNYGYTF

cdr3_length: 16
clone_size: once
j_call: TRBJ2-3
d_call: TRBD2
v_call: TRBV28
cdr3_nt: TGTGCCAGCAGCCCCGGACTAGCGGGGGCCACAGATACGCAGTATTTT
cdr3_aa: CASSPGLAGATDTQYF

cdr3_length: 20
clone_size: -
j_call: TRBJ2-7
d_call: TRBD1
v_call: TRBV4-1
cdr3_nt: TGCGCCAGCAGCCAAGAGCTTGGCCTGACCTCTGGACAGGGGACCTACGAGCAGTACTTC
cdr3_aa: CASSQELGLTSGQGTYEQYF

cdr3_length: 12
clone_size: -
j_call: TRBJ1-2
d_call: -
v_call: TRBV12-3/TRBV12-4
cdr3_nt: TGTGCCAGCAGTCCTGATACCTATGGCTACACCTTC
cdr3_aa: CASSPDTYGYTF

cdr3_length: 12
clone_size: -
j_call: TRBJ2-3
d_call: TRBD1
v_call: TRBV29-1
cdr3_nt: TGCAGCGTGGACAGGGGCCCAGATACGCAGTATTTT
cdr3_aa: CSVDRGPDTQYF

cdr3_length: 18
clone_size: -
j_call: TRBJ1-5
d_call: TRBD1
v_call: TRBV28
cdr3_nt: TGTGCCAGTAGAAGGCATAGCCTTGGGACAGGGAAGAATCAGCCCCAGCATTTT
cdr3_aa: CASRRHSLGTGKNQPQHF

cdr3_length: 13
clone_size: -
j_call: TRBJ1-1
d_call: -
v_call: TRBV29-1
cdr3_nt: TGCAGCGTATACAGGGAGATGAACACTGAAGCTTTCTTT
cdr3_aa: CSVYREMNTEAFF

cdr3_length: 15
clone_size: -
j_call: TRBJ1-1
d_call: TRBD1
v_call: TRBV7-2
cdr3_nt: TGTGCCAGCAGCTCGGGACAGGCCATGAACACTGAAGCTTTCTTT
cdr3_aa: CASSSGQAMNTEAFF

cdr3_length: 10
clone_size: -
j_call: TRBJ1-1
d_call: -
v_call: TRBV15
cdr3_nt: TGTGCCACCAGCAATGGGAAAGCTTTCTTT
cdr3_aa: CATSNGKAFF

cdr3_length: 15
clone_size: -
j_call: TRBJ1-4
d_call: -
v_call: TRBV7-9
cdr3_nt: TGTGCCAGCAGACTCAGCGATGGGGACCGAGAAAAACTGTTTTTT
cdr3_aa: CASRLSDGDREKLFF

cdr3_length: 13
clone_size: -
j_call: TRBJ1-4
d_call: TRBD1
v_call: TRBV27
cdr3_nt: TGTGCCAGCAGGCGACAGGGGAATGAAAAACTGTTTTTT
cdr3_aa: CASRRQGNEKLFF

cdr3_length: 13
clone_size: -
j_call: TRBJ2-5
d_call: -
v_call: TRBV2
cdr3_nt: TGTGCCAGCAGTGAAGGCCCCCCGGAGGCCCAGTACTTC
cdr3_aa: CASSEGPPEAQYF

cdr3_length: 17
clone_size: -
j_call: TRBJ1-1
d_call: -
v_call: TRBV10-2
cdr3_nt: TGCGCCAGCAGTGCCCCGACGGAGGGGAGGACGAACACTGAAGCTTTCTTT
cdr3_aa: CASSAPTEGRTNTEAFF

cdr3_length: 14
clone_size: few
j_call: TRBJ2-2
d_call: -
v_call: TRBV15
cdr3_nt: TGTGCCACCAGCAGAGATCGGGAAACCGGGGAGCTGTTTTTT
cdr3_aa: CATSRDRETGELFF